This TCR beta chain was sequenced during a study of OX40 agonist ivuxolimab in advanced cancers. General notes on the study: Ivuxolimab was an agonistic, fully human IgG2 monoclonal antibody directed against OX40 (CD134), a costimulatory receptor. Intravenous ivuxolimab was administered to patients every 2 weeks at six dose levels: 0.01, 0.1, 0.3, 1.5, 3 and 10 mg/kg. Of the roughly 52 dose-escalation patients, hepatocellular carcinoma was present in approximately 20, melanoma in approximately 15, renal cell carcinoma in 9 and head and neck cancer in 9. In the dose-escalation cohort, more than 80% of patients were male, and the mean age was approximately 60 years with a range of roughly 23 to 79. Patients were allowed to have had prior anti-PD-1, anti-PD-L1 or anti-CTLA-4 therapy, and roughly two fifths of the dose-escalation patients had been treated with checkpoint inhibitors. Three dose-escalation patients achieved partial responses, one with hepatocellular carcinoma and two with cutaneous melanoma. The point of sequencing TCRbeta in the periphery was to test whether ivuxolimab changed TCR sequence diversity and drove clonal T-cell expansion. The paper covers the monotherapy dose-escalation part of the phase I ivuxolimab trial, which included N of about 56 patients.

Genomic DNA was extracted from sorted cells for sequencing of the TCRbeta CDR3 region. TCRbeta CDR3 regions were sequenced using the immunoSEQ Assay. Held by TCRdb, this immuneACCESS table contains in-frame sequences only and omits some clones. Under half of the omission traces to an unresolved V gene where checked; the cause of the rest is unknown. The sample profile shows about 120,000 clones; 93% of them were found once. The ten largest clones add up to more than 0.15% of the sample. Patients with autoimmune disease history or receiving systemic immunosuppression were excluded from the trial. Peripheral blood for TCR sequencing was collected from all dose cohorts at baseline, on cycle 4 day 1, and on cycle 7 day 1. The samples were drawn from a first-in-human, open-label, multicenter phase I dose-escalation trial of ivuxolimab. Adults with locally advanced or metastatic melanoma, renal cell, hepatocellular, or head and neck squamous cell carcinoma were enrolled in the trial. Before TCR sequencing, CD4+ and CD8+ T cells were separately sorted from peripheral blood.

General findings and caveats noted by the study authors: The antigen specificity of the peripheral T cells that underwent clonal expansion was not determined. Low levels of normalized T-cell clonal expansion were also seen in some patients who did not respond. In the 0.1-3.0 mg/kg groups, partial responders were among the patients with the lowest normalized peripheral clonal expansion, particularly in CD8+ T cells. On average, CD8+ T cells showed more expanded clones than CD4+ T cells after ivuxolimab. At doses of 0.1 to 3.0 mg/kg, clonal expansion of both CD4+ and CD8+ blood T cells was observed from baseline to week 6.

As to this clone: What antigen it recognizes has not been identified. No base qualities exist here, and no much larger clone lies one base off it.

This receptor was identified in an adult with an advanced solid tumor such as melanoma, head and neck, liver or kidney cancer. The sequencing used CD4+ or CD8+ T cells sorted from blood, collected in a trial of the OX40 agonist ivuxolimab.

The DNA reads TGTGCCAGCAGTTATTCTCGTGGGGAGAATTCACCCCTCCACTTT. It specifies CASSYSRGENSPLHF. This receptor chain uses TRBV6-5 and TRBJ1-6, with an unclear D gene assignment. Including cysteine and phenylalanine, the CDR3 has 15 amino acids. CDR3 DNA only is kept here, 45 bases in frame from base 1. As encoded in the germline V gene, CDR1 is MNHEY while CDR2 is SVGAGI. The V end loses 3 bases and the J end loses 7 bases, and a stretch of 13 bases separates them.